This TCR beta chain derives from a study of cytomegalovirus exposure and HLA in healthy donors. Germline V gene lookup returns CDR1 ENHRY and CDR2 SYGVKD. Losses at the gene ends were 9 bases for V and 8 bases for J; bases not matched to a gene: 16. The CDR3 has 15 amino acids. Some clones are missing from TCRdb's copy, which holds only in-frame ones; the method was immunoSEQ multiplex PCR. The sample yields roughly 60,000 clones, 96% seen once. This TCR was sampled from a man younger than 35 in good health and CMV-seronegative. The gene calls are TRBV10-3 and TRBJ2-1; 7 positions match TRBD1. The sample comprised PBMCs. The CDR3 bases are TGTGCCATAGCAATCGAGGGGGCGCGGTCCCATGAGCAGTTCTTC. This encodes CAIAIEGARSHEQFF.